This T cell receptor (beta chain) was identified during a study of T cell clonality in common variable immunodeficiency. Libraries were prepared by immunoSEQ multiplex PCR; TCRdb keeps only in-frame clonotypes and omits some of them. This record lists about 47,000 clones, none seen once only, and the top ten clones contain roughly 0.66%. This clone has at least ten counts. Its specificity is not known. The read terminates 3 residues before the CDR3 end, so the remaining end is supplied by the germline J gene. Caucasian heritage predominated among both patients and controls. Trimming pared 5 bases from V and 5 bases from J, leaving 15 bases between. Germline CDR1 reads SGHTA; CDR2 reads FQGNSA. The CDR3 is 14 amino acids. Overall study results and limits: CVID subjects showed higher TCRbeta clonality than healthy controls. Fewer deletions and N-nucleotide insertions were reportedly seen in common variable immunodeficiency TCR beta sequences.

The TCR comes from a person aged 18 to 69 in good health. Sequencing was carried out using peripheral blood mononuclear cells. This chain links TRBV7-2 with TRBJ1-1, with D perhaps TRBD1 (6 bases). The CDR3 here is CASSTYRAGTEAFF. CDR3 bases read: TGTGCCAGCAGCACTTACAGGGCGGGAACTGAA.